The 27 T cell receptor beta chains given below trace back to one sample, sequenced in a study of T cell changes during pregnancy in multiple sclerosis (dated by TCRdb to about 2019). The protocol used for the library was the immunoSEQ multiplex PCR assay. Held by TCRdb, this immuneACCESS table contains in-frame sequences only and omits some clones. Under half of the omission traces to an unresolved V gene where checked; the cause of the rest is unknown. Across this sample there are roughly 72,000 clones, with 80% to 90% seen only once. Around 0.96% of the sample rests with the top ten. The material was peripheral blood, obtained in the first trimester of pregnancy. These receptors were obtained from a female donor in good health, enrolled as a control in a pregnancy study.

V and J are TRBV6-5 and TRBJ1-1, with 9 bases that match TRBD1. Per the germline V gene, CDR1 is MNHEY and CDR2 is SVGAGI. The CDR3 has 13 residues. V trimming: 5 bases; J trimming: 8 bases; junction bases outside the gene matches: 6. The CDR3 reads CASSRGGTGEAFF. The CDR3, as DNA: TGTGCCAGCAGTCGGGGCGGGACAGGGGAAGCTTTCTTT.

J is TRBJ1-1 and V is TRBV7-2; D is undetermined. Trimming took 1 base from V and 4 from J, leaving 13 bases between them. CDR3 length: 15 residues. CDR1 and CDR2 from the germline V gene are SGHTA and FQGNSA. The CDR3 reads CASSLDAGLSTEAFF. The CDR3, as DNA: TGTGCCAGCAGCTTAGACGCAGGACTGTCCACTGAAGCTTTCTTT. Full variable domain (missing parts from reference TRBV7-2 and TRBJ1-1): GAGVSQSPSNKVTEKGKDVELRCDPISGHTALYWYRQSLGQGLEFLIYFQGNSAPDKSGLPSDRFSAERTGGSVSTLTIQRTQQEDSAVYLCASSLDAGLSTEAFFGQGTRLTVV.

This chain links TRBV30 with TRBJ1-6; 8 bases map to TRBD1. Germline-derived CDR1 and CDR2 are GTSNPN and SVGIG (reference sequence). The CDR3 contains 15 residues. V dropped 2 bases and J dropped 7; count of bases not matched to a gene: 7. The CDR3 DNA is TGTGCCTGGAGTCCTCTGACAGGGGTAAATTCACCCCTCCACTTT. This codes for CAWSPLTGVNSPLHF.

V is TRBV7-9 and J is TRBJ1-6; 8 nucleotides align to TRBD1. The CDR3 covers 16 residues. CDR1 and CDR2 from the germline V gene are SEHNR and FQNEAQ (reference sequence). V lost 5 bases, J lost 10 bases, and 13 bases stayed unmatched. CDR3 protein: CASSGMGQVSTSPLHF. CDR3 DNA: TGTGCCAGCAGCGGAATGGGACAGGTGTCGACATCACCCCTCCACTTT. Filled out from reference TRBV7-9 and TRBJ1-6, the complete variable domain reads DTGVSQNPRHKITKRGQNVTFRCDPISEHNRLYWYRQTLGQGPEFLTYFQNEAQLEKSRLLSDRFSAERPKGSFSTLEIQRTEQGDSAMYLCASSGMGQVSTSPLHFGNGTRLTVT.

The rearrangement uses TRBV2 and TRBJ2-3; TRBD1 matches 8 bases. J gave up 3 bases and V 8 bases, and 4 bases lay outside the gene matches. This CDR3 has 13 residues. Germline-derived CDR1 and CDR2 are SNHLY and FYNNEI. CDR3 loop: CASVTGGTDTQYF. The CDR3 DNA reads as TGTGCCAGCGTAACAGGGGGGACAGATACGCAGTATTTT.

This chain connects TRBV9 to TRBJ2-7; 9 nucleotides line up with TRBD2. The V gene end was trimmed by 0 bases and the J gene end by 4 bases; junction bases not matched to a gene: 2. This CDR3 comprises 14 residues. CDR1 SGDLS and CDR2 YYNGEE come from the germline V gene. CDR3 protein: CASSVALAGYEQYF. The CDR3 coding sequence is TGTGCCAGCAGCGTAGCCCTAGCGGGGTACGAGCAGTACTTC.

The chain links TRBV4-1 to TRBJ2-4; D is unresolved. V gave up 0 bases and J gave up 0 bases, with 12 bases separating them. The CDR3 consists of 17 residues. Germline CDR1 MGHRA, CDR2 YSYEKL. DNA of the CDR3: TGCGCCAGCAGCCAAGATCCCAGGTCCCTAGCCAAAAACATTCAGTACTTC. This translates into CASSQDPRSLAKNIQYF.

The gene calls are TRBV19 and TRBJ1-3, with 9 bases fitting TRBD1. The CDR3 extends over 15 amino acids. The V segment lost 6 bases and the J segment 0 bases; nucleotides outside the gene matches: 3. Germline loops: CDR1 LNHDA, CDR2 SQIVND (reference sequence). The CDR3 protein is CASSRTGDSGNTIYF. CDR3 sequence (DNA): TGTGCCAGTAGCAGGACAGGGGACTCTGGAAACACCATATATTTT.

This rearrangement joins TRBV5-4 to TRBJ2-1; 9 bases map to TRBD1. Looked up from germline, CDR1 is SGHNT and CDR2 is YYREEE (reference sequence). The CDR3 contains 14 residues. V lost 4 bases, J lost 8 bases, and 7 bases stayed unmatched. CDR3 residues: CASSPRDRVYEQFF. The CDR3 bases are TGTGCCAGCAGCCCCCGGGACAGGGTATATGAGCAGTTCTTC.

The rearrangement links TRBV7-9 to TRBJ2-5, with D possibly TRBD1 on 5 matching bases. Trimming pared 2 bases from V and 0 bases from J, leaving 10 bases between. The CDR3 totals 15 residues. CDR1 SEHNR and CDR2 FQNEAQ come from the germline V gene (reference sequence). The CDR3 DNA is TGTGCCAGCAGCTTAAAAAGGGGTTACCAAGAGACCCAGTACTTC. This encodes CASSLKRGYQETQYF.

This sequence joins TRBV5-1 and TRBJ1-2, with TRBD1 as a possible D gene (6 bases). Trimming cost V 0 bases and J 6 bases, with 6 bases left between them. The germline CDR1 and CDR2 sequences are SGHRS and YFSETQ. This CDR3 is built from 12 residues. The chain's CDR3 is CASSLEGDGYTF. Here the CDR3 DNA reads TGCGCCAGCAGCTTGGAGGGGGATGGCTACACCTTC.

In DNA, the CDR3 is TGTGCCAGCAGCTCTAGGACAGCGAACACCGGGGAGCTGTTTTTT. Encoded protein: CASSSRTANTGELFF. The chain employs TRBV7-9 and TRBJ2-2; weak D call: TRBD1 (6 bases). The V gene's germline CDR1 is SEHNR and CDR2 FQNEAQ (reference sequence). V lost 4 bases to trimming and J lost 0 bases, with 9 bases between them. The CDR3 runs to 15 residues.

The chain recombines TRBV18 with TRBJ2-2; D is possibly TRBD2 (5 bases). The CDR3 extends over 15 amino acids. CDR1 and CDR2 (germline): KGHSH, LQKENI. Trimming took off 5 bases at V and 1 base at J, with 11 bases between the two ends. Written as DNA, the CDR3 is TGTGCCAGCTCATCCCCCGGGATGAACACCGGGGAGCTGTTTTTT. It is translated as CASSSPGMNTGELFF.

The chain links TRBV7-2 to TRBJ2-7; weak D call: TRBD1 (5 bases). CDR3 length: 15 residues. Germline-derived CDR1 and CDR2 are SGHTA and FQGNSA. Trimming took 2 bases from V and 2 from J, leaving 13 bases between them. The CDR3 reads CASSLRMQGPYEQYF. DNA of the CDR3: TGTGCCAGCAGCTTACGGATGCAGGGTCCCTACGAGCAGTACTTC.

The genes are TRBV10-2 and TRBJ1-1, with D possibly being TRBD1 (5 bases). Trimming cost V 3 bases and J 3 bases, with 17 bases left between them. This CDR3 has 16 residues. The germline CDR1 and CDR2 sequences are WSHSY and SAAADI. The CDR3 reads CASSDRVERSDTEAFF. In DNA, the CDR3 is TGCGCCAGCAGTGACAGGGTTGAAAGGTCTGACACTGAAGCTTTCTTT.

The gene calls are TRBV5-1 and TRBJ2-6; TRBD2 matches 7 bases. The CDR3 is 17 residues long. J gave up 4 bases and V 2 bases, and 9 bases lay outside the gene matches. The germline V gene encodes CDR1 SGHRS and CDR2 YFSETQ. The CDR3 DNA is TGCGCCAGCAGCTTAGGCTTCGGGGGGATCGGGGCCAACGTCCTGACTTTC. It is translated as CASSLGFGGIGANVLTF.

The V call is TRBV5-1, the J call TRBJ1-2; possibly TRBD1 for D (6 bases). Trimming shortened V by 8 bases and J by 6 bases, and 20 bases separated the two germline ends. Germline lookup yields CDR1 SGHRS and CDR2 YFSETQ. The CDR3 sequence is 14 residues long. The CDR3 reads CASKLGPGEHGYTF. For the CDR3, the DNA is TGCGCCAGTAAGTTGGGGCCAGGGGAACATGGCTACACCTTC.

The chain recombines TRBV7-2 with TRBJ1-5, with a weak D call TRBD1 (5 bases). The germline CDR1 and CDR2 sequences are SGHTA and FQGNSA. This CDR3 comprises 14 residues. V lost 5 bases, J lost 5 bases, and 13 bases lay in between. The CDR3 here is CASSPRRGDQPQHF. The CDR3 bases are TGTGCCAGCAGCCCTCGGCGGGGGGATCAGCCCCAGCATTTT.

In its sample, this clone was seen once. The chain couples TRBV2 to TRBJ2-5, with D maybe TRBD2 (5 bases). CDR1 and CDR2 from the germline V gene are SNHLY and FYNNEI. V lost 4 bases and J 3 bases, leaving 9 bases between the germline ends. The CDR3 loop spans 13 amino acids. Written as DNA, the CDR3 is TGTGCCAGCAGTGTTGGGAGAAAAGAGACCCAGTACTTC. Translating it yields CASSVGRKETQYF.

V and J are TRBV10-3 and TRBJ1-2, with 9 bases identical to TRBD1. The CDR3 runs to 12 residues. The V segment lost 8 bases and the J segment 9 bases; nucleotides outside the gene matches: 7. The germline V gene encodes CDR1 ENHRY and CDR2 SYGVKD. CDR3 sequence: CAIRDRDMRYTF. CDR3 sequence (DNA): TGTGCCATCCGGGACAGGGACATGCGCTACACCTTC.

V is TRBV18 and J is TRBJ2-1; 9 bases line up with TRBD1. The V and J ends lost 2 bases and 4 bases, in that order; junction bases with no gene match: 0. Per the germline V gene, CDR1 is KGHSH and CDR2 is LQKENI. The CDR3 extends over 14 amino acids. This CDR3 reads CASSPGTGYNEQFF. The CDR3 nucleotides are TGTGCCAGCTCACCAGGGACAGGGTACAATGAGCAGTTCTTC.

The rearrangement uses TRBV27 and TRBJ2-7; 11 bases fit TRBD2. V lost 5 bases, J lost 3 bases, and 15 bases stayed unmatched. This CDR3 contains 18 residues. Germline lookup yields CDR1 MNHEY and CDR2 SMNVEV (reference sequence). The CDR3 region is CASSLLSPGLAVYYEQYF. DNA for the CDR3: TGTGCCAGCAGTCTCCTCTCCCCGGGACTAGCGGTGTACTACGAGCAGTACTTC.

This clone turned up a few times. V is TRBV13 and J is TRBJ1-5, with a possible D match to TRBD1 (5 bases). The germline V gene has CDR1 PRHDT and CDR2 FYEKMQ (reference sequence). The CDR3 has 17 amino acids. The ends were cut back, 3 bases at V and 3 bases at J, with 18 bases in the middle. The CDR3 loop reads CASSFRTAGEANQPQHF. The CDR3 region has the DNA TGTGCCAGCAGCTTTCGGACCGCGGGGGAAGCCAATCAGCCCCAGCATTTT.

J is TRBJ2-1 and V is TRBV10-2; 8 bases match TRBD2. The ends lost 6 bases at V and 6 bases at J; junction bases unmatched: 1. Germline loops: CDR1 WSHSY, CDR2 SAAADI. The CDR3 sequence is 12 residues long. The CDR3 sequence is CASRSGGNEQFF. In DNA, the CDR3 is TGCGCCAGCAGAAGCGGGGGCAATGAGCAGTTCTTC.

The chain recombines TRBV15 with TRBJ1-4, with unresolved D. V was cut by 1 base and J by 4 bases, with 4 bases left in between. CDR3 length equals 13 residues. Germline CDR1 reads LNHNV; CDR2 reads YYDKDF (reference sequence). This CDR3 is CATSRGSNEKLFF. CDR3 coding DNA: TGTGCCACCAGCAGAGGCAGTAATGAAAAACTGTTTTTT.

The rearrangement links TRBV18 to TRBJ1-6, with a tentative D call TRBD1 (6 bases). The length of the CDR3 is 15 residues. CDR1 and CDR2 from the germline V gene are KGHSH and LQKENI. V was cut by 2 bases and J by 7 bases, with 12 bases left in between. The CDR3 sequence is CASSPAQGTNSPLHF. DNA for the CDR3: TGTGCCAGCTCACCAGCACAGGGTACCAATTCACCCCTCCACTTT. The whole variable domain, filled in from reference TRBV18 and TRBJ1-6, reads NAGVMQNPRHLVRRRGQEARLRCSPMKGHSHVYWYRQLPEEGLKFMVYLQKENIIDESGMPKERFSAEFPKEGPSILRIQQVVRGDSAAYFCASSPAQGTNSPLHFGNGTRLTVT.

This clone was detected only once. V gene TRBV4-3 combines with J gene TRBJ1-6; no clear D gene. The germline V gene encodes CDR1 LGHNA and CDR2 YSLEER. V was clipped by 1 base and J by 9 bases, with 10 bases between them. This CDR3 comprises 14 residues. In DNA form, the CDR3 reads TGCGCCAGCAGCCAAGCAGGTGTCGGTTCACCCCTCCACTTT. This gives the protein CASSQAGVGSPLHF.